The 17 T cell receptor beta chains presented below share a single source sample, sequenced in a study of T cells in Graves' hyperthyroidism and ophthalmopathy. What was amplified from RNA transcripts were TCR beta CDR3 regions. In the first-round RT-PCR of the TCR CDR3, the HTBI primer set was used. Using its own MiXCR run on the multiplex PCR reads, TCRdb lists one record per CDR3 protein. The table has under 600,000 distinct CDR3 sequences, 16% seen once. Sequenced material: blood. The receptor set was obtained from a woman between 40 and 50 years old with Graves' ophthalmopathy.

At least ten counts were recorded for this clonotype. V gene TRBV20-1 combines with J gene TRBJ2-5; 11 nucleotides line up with TRBD2. The CDR3 loop spans 16 amino acids. Germline trimming cut 3 bases from V and 3 bases from J; bases unmatched to any gene: 9. Germline V gene lookup returns CDR1 DFQATT and CDR2 SNEGSKA (reference sequence). The DNA of the CDR3 is TGCAGTGCTAGGGTCTACGGGACTAGCGGAAAAGAGACCCAGTACTTC. Its translation: CSARVYGTSGKETQYF.

In its sample, this clonotype was seen many times. The chain joins TRBV7-3 to TRBJ2-3; D gene unclear. CDR1 is SGHTA and CDR2 is FQGTGA in the germline V gene. V was cut by 3 bases and J by 2 bases, with 9 bases left in between. The CDR3 is 14 amino acids. The CDR3 reads CASSLGSHTDTQYF. CDR3 coding DNA: TGTGCCAGCAGCTTGGGGTCCCACACAGATACGCAGTATTTT.

The rearrangement joins TRBV5-6 to TRBJ2-7; weak D call: TRBD2 (6 bases). CDR3 length: 12 amino acids. V was cut by 1 base and J by 7 bases, with 9 bases left in between. Germline loops: CDR1 SGHDT, CDR2 YYEEEE. CDR3 loop: CASSLISGEQYF. DNA of the CDR3: TGTGCCAGCAGCTTGATTAGCGGAGAGCAGTACTTC.

To note about this clonotype: This could be a read error, since a much larger clone is one nucleotide away. This chain joins TRBV29-1 and TRBJ2-7; a possible D gene is TRBD1 (5 bases). Germline V gives CDR1 SQVTM, CDR2 ANQGSEA. The CDR3 runs 13 residues. The CDR3 DNA sequence: TGCAACACTGACAGATCCGTGATCTACGAGCAGTACTTC. Its translation: CNTDRSVIYEQYF.

In this sample, this clonotype turned up many times. This sequence joins TRBV2 and TRBJ1-2; D is uncertain. CDR1 and CDR2 from the germline V gene are SNHLY and FYNNEI. This CDR3 contains 12 residues. Between the trimmed V and J ends, which lost 5 bases and 4 bases, there was a span of 8 bases. CDR3 DNA: TGTGCCAGCAGTCCCAGCTCCTATGGCTACACCTTC. Protein product: CASSPSSYGYTF.

This clonotype has at least ten counts. The chain employs TRBV30 and TRBJ1-3; TRBD1 might be the D (5 bases). The CDR3 sequence is 13 residues long. Germline V gene data show CDR1 as GTSNPN and CDR2 as SVGIG (reference sequence). Trimming cost V 4 bases and J 4 bases, with 11 bases left between them. The CDR3 here is CAWTPGIGNTIYF. CDR3 nucleotides: TGTGCCTGGACCCCAGGGATCGGAAACACCATATATTTT.

This clonotype was found many times. CDR3 residues: CASSLGGGGHREQFF. The CDR3 DNA is TGTGCCAGCAGCTTAGGTGGCGGGGGGCACAGAGAGCAGTTCTTC. The chain joins TRBV11-3 to TRBJ2-1; 8 nucleotides align to TRBD2. CDR1 is SGHNT, CDR2 YENEEA, per germline. The CDR3 contains 15 residues. The trim removed 1 base at V and 10 bases at J, leaving 9 bases unmatched.

There are a few counts of this clonotype. The chain uses TRBV6-1 and TRBJ2-3; tentative D call: TRBD1 (6 bases). V was shortened by 5 bases and J by 0 bases, with 15 bases between the two germline ends. Germline V gene sequence: CDR1 MNHNS, CDR2 SASEGT. The CDR3 covers 16 residues. The CDR3 coding sequence is TGTGCCAGCAGTTGGGACATTCCTCCTAGCACAGATACGCAGTATTTT. Encoded protein: CASSWDIPPSTDTQYF.

About this clonotype: This likely stems from a read error, as it lies one base from a far larger clone. The chain couples TRBV7-3 to TRBJ2-7, with D tentatively TRBD2 (5 bases). Germline CDR1 is SGHTA and CDR2 is FQGTGA. CDR3 size: 13 residues. The CDR3 region is CPSSPGLTYEQYF. The CDR3 DNA sequence: TGTCCCAGCAGCCCAGGACTCACCTACGAGCAGTACTTC. Supplemented by reference TRBV7-3 and TRBJ2-7, the full variable domain reads GAGVSQTPSNKVTEKGKYVELRCDPISGHTALYWYRQSLGQGPEFLIYFQGTGAADDSGLPNDRFFAVRPEGSVSTLKIQRTERGDSAVYLCPSSPGLTYEQYFGPGTRLTVT.

This clonotype was observed many times. The chain links TRBV20-1 to TRBJ2-1, with TRBD2 as a possible D gene (5 bases). The germline V gene encodes CDR1 DFQATT and CDR2 SNEGSKA (reference sequence). CDR3 length: 16 amino acids. V was pared by 0 bases and J by 0 bases, with 12 bases between. For the CDR3, the DNA is TGCAGTGCTAGAGAGGCGTTGGGGAGCTCCTACAATGAGCAGTTCTTC. Encoded protein: CSAREALGSSYNEQFF.

Of note for this clonotype: This CDR3 is missing its conserved last phenylalanine or tryptophan, likely due to a read error. The V and J genes are TRBV29-1 and TRBJ1-1; 8 bases line up with TRBD1. The CDR3 consists of 18 residues. CDR1 is SQVTM, CDR2 ANQGSEA, per germline. V lost 2 bases and J lost 0; bases outside the gene matches: 14. The CDR3 here is CSVEPPRAGGGMNTEAFL. As DNA, the CDR3 is TGCAGCGTTGAACCCCCTCGGGCAGGGGGCGGCATGAACACTGAAGCTTTCCTT.

The sample holds a few counts of this clonotype. The gene calls are TRBV7-3 and TRBJ1-6; the D gene is possibly TRBD1 (6 bases). The CDR3 is 16 amino acids. Germline V gives CDR1 SGHTA, CDR2 FQGTGA. Trimming left V 4 bases short and J 5 bases short, with 15 bases between. CDR3 protein: CASSWTWGGHNSPLHF. DNA of the CDR3: TGTGCCAGCAGCTGGACCTGGGGGGGCCATAATTCACCCCTCCACTTT.

The CDR3 spells CASSQESGHIYGYTF. CDR3 DNA: TGCGCCAGCAGCCAAGAAAGTGGTCATATCTATGGCTACACCTTC. The V and J genes are TRBV4-1 and TRBJ1-2, with unresolved D. Germline V gene lookup returns CDR1 MGHRA and CDR2 YSYEKL. Trimming left V 0 bases short and J 4 bases short, with 12 bases between. This CDR3 is built from 15 residues.

There are many counts of this clonotype. The V gene is TRBV27, the J gene TRBJ2-3; maybe TRBD1 (6 bases). The CDR3 is made up of 16 amino acids. The V end was cut by 3 bases, the J end by 2 bases, with 15 bases between. Germline V gives CDR1 MNHEY, CDR2 SMNVEV (reference sequence). This chain's CDR3 is CASSFSQGFPTDTQYF. The CDR3 DNA is TGTGCCAGCAGTTTTTCCCAGGGGTTTCCCACAGATACGCAGTATTTT.

This chain joins TRBV9 and TRBJ1-1; unclear D gene. Germline V gene lookup returns CDR1 SGDLS and CDR2 YYNGEE. The CDR3 spans 13 residues. The V end lost 1 base, the J end lost 1 base, and 5 bases lay between the germline ends. DNA of the CDR3: TGTGCCAGCAGCGTATTATCGAACACTGAAGCTTTCTTT. This sequence encodes CASSVLSNTEAFF.

The chain employs TRBV4-1 and TRBJ2-7, with 8 positions matching TRBD2. Germline V lookup: CDR1 MGHRA, CDR2 YSYEKL. The junction had 13 bases not matched to a gene; V was cut back by 6 bases and J by 3 bases. This CDR3 comprises 16 residues. Here the CDR3 DNA reads TGCGCCAGCAGGGTTACGCAAGCGGGAGACAGCTACGAGCAGTACTTC. It codes for CASRVTQAGDSYEQYF.

V is TRBV7-2 and J is TRBJ2-1; TRBD2 aligns across 8 bases. CDR3 length: 15 residues. From germline, CDR1 is SGHTA and CDR2 FQGNSA. The V segment lost 2 bases and the J segment 8 bases; nucleotides outside the gene matches: 8. Here the CDR3 reads CASSLTGGASDEQFF. The CDR3 DNA reads TGTGCCAGCAGCTTAACCGGGGGGGCTTCCGATGAGCAGTTCTTC.